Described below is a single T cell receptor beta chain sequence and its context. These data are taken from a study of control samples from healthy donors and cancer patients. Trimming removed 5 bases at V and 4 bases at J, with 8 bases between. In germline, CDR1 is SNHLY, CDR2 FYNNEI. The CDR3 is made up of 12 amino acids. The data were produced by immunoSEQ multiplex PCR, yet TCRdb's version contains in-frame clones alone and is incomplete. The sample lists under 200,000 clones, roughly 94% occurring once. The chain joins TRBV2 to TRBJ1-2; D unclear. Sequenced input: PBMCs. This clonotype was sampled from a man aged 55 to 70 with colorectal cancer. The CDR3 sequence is CASSWALYGYTF. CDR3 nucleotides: TGTGCCAGCAGTTGGGCCCTCTATGGCTACACCTTC.